This record covers a single TCR beta chain. Its antigen remains unknown. Using immunoSEQ multiplex PCR, the repertoire was profiled, and TCRdb retains in-frame clones only, with some absent. This table holds 200,000 to 300,000 clones, over 75% found once. The data originate from a study of Ad26.COV2.S vaccination and SARS-CoV-2 variants. Background on the study: Ad26.COV2.S, an intramuscular injection, was given once or twice 56 days apart.

Treatment: some 19 received Ad26.COV2.S at low or high dose, single or two shots; about 5 received placebo; per-sample allocation not given. On day 63 after the first injection, vaccine and placebo recipients gave samples. The study, taken as a whole, reports: Breadth and depth estimates from TCRs may understate total T cell responses.

Sequencing was performed on peripheral blood, taken in a trial of Ad26.COV2.S vaccine versus placebo. The TCR originated in a person between 18 and 65 years old who received the Ad26.COV2.S COVID-19 vaccine or a placebo.

The DNA for the CDR3 is TGTGCCAGCAGCTTTGGGTCAGGATTAAGAGGCTACACCTTC. Encoded protein: CASSFGSGLRGYTF. The chain recombines TRBV7-2 with TRBJ1-2; no reliable D call. V dropped 3 bases and J dropped 8 bases, with 16 bases sitting between them. The CDR3 is 14 amino acids. The germline CDR1 and CDR2 sequences are SGHTA and FQGNSA.